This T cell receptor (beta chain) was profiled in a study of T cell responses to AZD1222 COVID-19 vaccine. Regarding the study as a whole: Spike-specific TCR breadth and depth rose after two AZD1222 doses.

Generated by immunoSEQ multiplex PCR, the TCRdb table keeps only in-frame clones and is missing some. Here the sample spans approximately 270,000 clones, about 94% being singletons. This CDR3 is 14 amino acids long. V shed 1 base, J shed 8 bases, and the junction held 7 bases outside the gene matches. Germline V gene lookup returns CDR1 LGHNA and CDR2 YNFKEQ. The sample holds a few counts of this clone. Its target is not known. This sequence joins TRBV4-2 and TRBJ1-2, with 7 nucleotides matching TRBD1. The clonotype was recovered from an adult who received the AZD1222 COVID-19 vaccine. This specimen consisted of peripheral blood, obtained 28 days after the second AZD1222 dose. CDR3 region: CASSQVGQGEGYTF. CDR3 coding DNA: TGTGCCAGCAGCCAAGTGGGTCAGGGGGAAGGCTACACCTTC.